This passage covers 3 T cell receptor beta chains from one sample sequenced in a study of radiotherapy plus CTLA-4 blockade in lung cancer. The repertoire was sequenced with immunoSEQ multiplex PCR; TCRdb's copy has only in-frame clones and lacks some. The table records about 97,000 clones, roughly 79% of them present only once. The sample consisted of peripheral blood, taken from a patient treated with radiotherapy plus ipilimumab. The receptor set was obtained from a human donor with non-small cell lung cancer who had a partial response to radiotherapy plus ipilimumab. Some clones in this sample may be carry-over from other donors' samples.

The rearrangement joins TRBV5-1 to TRBJ2-2; 8 bases agree with TRBD2. CDR3 size: 16 residues. Germline V gives CDR1 SGHRS, CDR2 YFSETQ. V gave up 4 bases and J gave up 5 bases; unmatched junction bases: 10. CDR3 region: CASSLDLVAGTGELFF. The CDR3 DNA sequence: TGCGCCAGCAGCCTCGATTTGGTAGCGGGAACCGGGGAGCTGTTTTTT.

This clone has a handful of counts. This rearrangement joins TRBV28 to TRBJ2-2; 8 bases fit TRBD1. The J segment lost 1 base and the V segment lost 6 bases, leaving 4 bases of the junction unmatched. CDR1 and CDR2 from the germline V gene are MDHEN and SYDVKM. The CDR3 extends over 15 amino acids. Here the CDR3 reads CASRHGQGNTGELFF. The CDR3 DNA follows: TGTGCCAGCAGACATGGACAGGGGAACACCGGGGAGCTGTTTTTT. Full variable domain (outside the CDR3, taken from reference TRBV28 and TRBJ2-2): DVKVTQSSRYLVKRTGEKVFLECVQDMDHENMFWYRQDPGLGLRLIYFSYDVKMKEKGDIPEGYSVSREKKERFSLILESASTNQTSMYLCASRHGQGNTGELFFGEGSRLTVL.

The rearrangement uses TRBV28 and TRBJ1-2, with D maybe TRBD1 (5 bases). V was cut by 9 bases and J by 4 bases, with 15 bases left in between. Germline V gene lookup returns CDR1 MDHEN and CDR2 SYDVKM. The CDR3 runs to 13 residues. The CDR3 is CASTGGALYGYTF. In DNA form, the CDR3 reads TGTGCCAGTACTGGCGGGGCTCTCTATGGCTACACCTTC.